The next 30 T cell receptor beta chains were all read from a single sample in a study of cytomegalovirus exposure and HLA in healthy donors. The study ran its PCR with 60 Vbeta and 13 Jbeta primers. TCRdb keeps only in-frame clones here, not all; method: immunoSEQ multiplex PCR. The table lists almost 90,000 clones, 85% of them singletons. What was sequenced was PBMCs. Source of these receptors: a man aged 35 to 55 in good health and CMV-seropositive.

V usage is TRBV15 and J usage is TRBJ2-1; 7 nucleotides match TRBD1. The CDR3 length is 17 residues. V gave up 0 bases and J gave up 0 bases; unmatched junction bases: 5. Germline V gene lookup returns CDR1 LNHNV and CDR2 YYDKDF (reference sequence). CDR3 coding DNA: TGTGCCACCAGCAGAGATCTGTCAGGGGGCTCCTACAATGAGCAGTTCTTC. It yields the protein CATSRDLSGGSYNEQFF. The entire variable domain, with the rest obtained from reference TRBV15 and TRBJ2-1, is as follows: DAMVIQNPRYQVTQFGKPVTLSCSQTLNHNVMYWYQQKSSQAPKLLFHYYDKDFNNEADTPDNFQSRRPNTSFCFLDIRSPGLGDTAMYLCATSRDLSGGSYNEQFFGPGTRLTVL.

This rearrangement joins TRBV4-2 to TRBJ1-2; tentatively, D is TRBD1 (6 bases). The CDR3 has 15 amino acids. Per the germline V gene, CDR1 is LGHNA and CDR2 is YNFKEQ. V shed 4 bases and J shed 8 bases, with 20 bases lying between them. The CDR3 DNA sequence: TGTGCCAGCAGCCCCCCGTCCGCACAGGGCCAGGGCTACACCTTC. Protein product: CASSPPSAQGQGYTF.

DNA of the CDR3: TGTGCCAGCAGAACGGACAGCTCTGGAAACACCATATATTTT. Translated, it gives CASRTDSSGNTIYF. V gene TRBV6-6 combines with J gene TRBJ1-3; the D gene is possibly TRBD1 (6 bases). This CDR3 has 14 residues. Deletions cut 6 bases from V and 0 bases from J, with 9 bases between. CDR1 and CDR2 from the germline V gene are MNHNY and SVGAGI (reference sequence).

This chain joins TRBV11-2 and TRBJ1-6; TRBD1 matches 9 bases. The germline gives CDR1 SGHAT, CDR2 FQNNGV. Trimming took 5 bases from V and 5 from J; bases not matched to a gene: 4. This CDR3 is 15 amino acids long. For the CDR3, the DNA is TGTGCCAGCAGCAACACAGGGGGCAATAATTCACCCCTCCACTTT. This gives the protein CASSNTGGNNSPLHF. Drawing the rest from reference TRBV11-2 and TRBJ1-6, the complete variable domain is EAGVAQSPRYKIIEKRQSVAFWCNPISGHATLYWYQQILGQGPKLLIQFQNNGVVDDSQLPKDRFSAERLKGVDSTLKIQPAKLEDSAVYLCASSNTGGNNSPLHFGNGTRLTVT.

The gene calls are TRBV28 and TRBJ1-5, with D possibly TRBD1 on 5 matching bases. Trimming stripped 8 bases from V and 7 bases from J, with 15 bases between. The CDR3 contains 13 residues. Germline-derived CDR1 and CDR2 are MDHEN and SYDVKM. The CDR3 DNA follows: TGTGCCAGCCGAACCGGCGGGGCCCAGCCCCAGCATTTT. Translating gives CASRTGGAQPQHF.

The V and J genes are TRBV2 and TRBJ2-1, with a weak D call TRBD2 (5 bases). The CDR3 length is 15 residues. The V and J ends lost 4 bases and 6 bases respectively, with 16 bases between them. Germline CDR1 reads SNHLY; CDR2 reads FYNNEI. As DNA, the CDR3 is TGTGCCAGCAGTGGAAGCGGAGCCGCCATCAATGAGCAGTTCTTC. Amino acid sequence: CASSGSGAAINEQFF.

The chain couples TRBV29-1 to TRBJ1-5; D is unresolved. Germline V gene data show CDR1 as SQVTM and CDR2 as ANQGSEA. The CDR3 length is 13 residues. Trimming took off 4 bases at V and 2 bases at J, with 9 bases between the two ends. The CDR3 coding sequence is TGCAGCGTTGGGGAGGGTGGCAATCAGCCCCAGCATTTT. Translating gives CSVGEGGNQPQHF. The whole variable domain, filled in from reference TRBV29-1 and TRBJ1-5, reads SAVISQKPSRDICQRGTSLTIQCQVDSQVTMMFWYRQQPGQSLTLIATANQGSEATYESGFVIDKFPISRPNLTFSTLTVSNMSPEDSSIYLCSVGEGGNQPQHFGDGTRLSIL.

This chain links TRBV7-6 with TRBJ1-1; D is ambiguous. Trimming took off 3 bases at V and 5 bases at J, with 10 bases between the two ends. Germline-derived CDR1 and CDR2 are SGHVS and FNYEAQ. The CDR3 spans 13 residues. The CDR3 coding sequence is TGTGCCAGCAGCTTGAAGCCGATAACTGAAGCTTTCTTT. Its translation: CASSLKPITEAFF.

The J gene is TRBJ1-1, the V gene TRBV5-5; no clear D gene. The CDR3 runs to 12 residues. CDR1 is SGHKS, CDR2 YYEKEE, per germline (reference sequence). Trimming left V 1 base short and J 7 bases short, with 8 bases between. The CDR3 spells CASSLIPVEAFF. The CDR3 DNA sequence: TGTGCCAGCAGCTTGATTCCGGTTGAAGCTTTCTTT.

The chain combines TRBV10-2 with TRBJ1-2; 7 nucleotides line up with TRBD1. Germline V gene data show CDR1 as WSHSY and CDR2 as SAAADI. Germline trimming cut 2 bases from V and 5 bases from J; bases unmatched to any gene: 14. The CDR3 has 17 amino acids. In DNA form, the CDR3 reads TGCGCCAGCAGTGAGAGTCCCCCGGGGGCACAGGGGTATGGCTACACCTTC. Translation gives CASSESPPGAQGYGYTF.

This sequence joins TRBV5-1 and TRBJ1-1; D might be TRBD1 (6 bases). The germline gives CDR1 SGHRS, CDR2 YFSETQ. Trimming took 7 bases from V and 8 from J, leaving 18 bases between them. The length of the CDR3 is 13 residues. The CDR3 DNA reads TGCGCCAGCGGCCCCACCTCCAGGGGAGAAGCTTTCTTT. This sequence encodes CASGPTSRGEAFF.

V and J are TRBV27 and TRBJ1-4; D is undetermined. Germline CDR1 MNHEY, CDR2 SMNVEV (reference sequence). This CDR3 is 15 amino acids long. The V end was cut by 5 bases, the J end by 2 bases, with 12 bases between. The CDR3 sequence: CASSAGRRTNEKLFF. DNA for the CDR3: TGTGCCAGCAGTGCCGGGAGGCGCACTAATGAAAAACTGTTTTTT.

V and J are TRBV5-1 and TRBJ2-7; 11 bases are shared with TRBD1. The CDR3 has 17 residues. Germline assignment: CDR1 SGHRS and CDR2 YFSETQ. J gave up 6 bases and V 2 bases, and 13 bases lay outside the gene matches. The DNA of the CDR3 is TGCGCCAGCAGCTTAGGACAGGGGGCCTCCACGATCCTCGAGCAGTACTTC. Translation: CASSLGQGASTILEQYF.

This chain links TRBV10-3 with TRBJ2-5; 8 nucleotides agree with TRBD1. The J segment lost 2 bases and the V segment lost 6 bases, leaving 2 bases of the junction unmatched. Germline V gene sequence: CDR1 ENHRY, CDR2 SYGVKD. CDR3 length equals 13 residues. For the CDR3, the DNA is TGTGCCATCAGCGGGACAGGACAAGAGACCCAGTACTTC. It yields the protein CAISGTGQETQYF.

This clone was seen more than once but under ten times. The CDR3 loop is CASSLATGGIGELFF. The CDR3 DNA follows: TGTGCCAGCAGTTTAGCCACAGGGGGAATCGGGGAGCTGTTTTTT. The chain links TRBV28 to TRBJ2-2; 8 bases align to TRBD1. The CDR3 totals 15 residues. In germline, CDR1 is MDHEN, CDR2 SYDVKM. The ends lost 2 bases at V and 7 bases at J; junction bases unmatched: 6.

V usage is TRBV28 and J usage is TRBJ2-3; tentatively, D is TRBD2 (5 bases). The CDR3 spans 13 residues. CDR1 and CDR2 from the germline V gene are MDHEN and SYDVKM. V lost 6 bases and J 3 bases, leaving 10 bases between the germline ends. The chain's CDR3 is CASSPRRTDTQYF. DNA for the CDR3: TGTGCCAGCAGCCCAAGGAGGACAGATACGCAGTATTTT.

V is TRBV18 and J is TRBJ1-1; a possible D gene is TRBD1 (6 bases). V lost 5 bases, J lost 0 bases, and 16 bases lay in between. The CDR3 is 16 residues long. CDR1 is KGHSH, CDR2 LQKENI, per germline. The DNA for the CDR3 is TGTGCCAGCTCAAACAGGGATATCGAAGTGAACACTGAAGCTTTCTTT. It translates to CASSNRDIEVNTEAFF.

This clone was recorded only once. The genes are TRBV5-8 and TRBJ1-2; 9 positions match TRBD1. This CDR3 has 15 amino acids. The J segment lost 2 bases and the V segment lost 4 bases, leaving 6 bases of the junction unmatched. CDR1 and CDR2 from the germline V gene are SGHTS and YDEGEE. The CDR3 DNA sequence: TGTGCCAGCAGCCCCGGGACAGGGTACAACTATGGCTACACCTTC. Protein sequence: CASSPGTGYNYGYTF.

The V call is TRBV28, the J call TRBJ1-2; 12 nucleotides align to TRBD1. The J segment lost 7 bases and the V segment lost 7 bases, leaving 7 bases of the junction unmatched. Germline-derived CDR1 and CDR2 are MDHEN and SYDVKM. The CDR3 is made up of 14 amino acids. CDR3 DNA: TGTGCCAGCAAATCCGGGACAGGGGGCGCTGGCTACACCTTC. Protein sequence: CASKSGTGGAGYTF.

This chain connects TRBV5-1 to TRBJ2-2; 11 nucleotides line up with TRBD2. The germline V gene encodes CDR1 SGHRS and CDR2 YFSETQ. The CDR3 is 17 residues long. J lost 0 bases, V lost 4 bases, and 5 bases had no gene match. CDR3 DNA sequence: TGCGCCAGCAGCGAGGGACTAGCGGATACGAACACCGGGGAGCTGTTTTTT. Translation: CASSEGLADTNTGELFF.

CDR3 DNA: TGCAGCGCCGGGACAGGGAATCAGCCCCAGCATTTT. Protein product: CSAGTGNQPQHF. V gene TRBV29-1 combines with J gene TRBJ1-5; 9 nucleotides align to TRBD1. The CDR3 runs 12 residues. The germline V gene encodes CDR1 SQVTM and CDR2 ANQGSEA. V lost 7 bases to trimming and J lost 4 bases; unmatched junction nucleotides: 2.

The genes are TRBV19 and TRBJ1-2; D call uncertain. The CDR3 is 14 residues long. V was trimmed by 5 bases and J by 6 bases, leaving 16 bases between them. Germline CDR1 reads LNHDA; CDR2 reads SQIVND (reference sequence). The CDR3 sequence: CASSEVYPEDGYTF. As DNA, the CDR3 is TGTGCCAGTAGTGAGGTGTATCCAGAAGATGGCTACACCTTC.

CDR3 in amino acids: CASRDRGQGNTIYF. The CDR3 DNA reads as TGCGCCAGCAGGGACAGGGGGCAAGGAAACACCATATATTTT. The V and J genes are TRBV10-2 and TRBJ1-3, with TRBD1 matching 11 bases. Germline trimming cut 6 bases from V and 4 bases from J; bases unmatched to any gene: 2. Germline V gene data show CDR1 as WSHSY and CDR2 as SAAADI. The CDR3 runs to 14 residues.

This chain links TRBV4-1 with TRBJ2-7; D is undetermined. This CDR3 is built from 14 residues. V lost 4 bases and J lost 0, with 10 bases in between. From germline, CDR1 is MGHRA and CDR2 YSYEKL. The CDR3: CASSPGGSSYEQYF. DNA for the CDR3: TGCGCCAGCAGCCCCGGTGGTAGCTCCTACGAGCAGTACTTC.

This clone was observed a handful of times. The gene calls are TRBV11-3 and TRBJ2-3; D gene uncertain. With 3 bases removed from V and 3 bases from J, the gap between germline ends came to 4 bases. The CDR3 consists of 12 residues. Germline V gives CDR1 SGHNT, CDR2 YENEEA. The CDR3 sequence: CASSFPTDTQYF. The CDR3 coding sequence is TGTGCCAGCAGCTTCCCTACAGATACGCAGTATTTT.

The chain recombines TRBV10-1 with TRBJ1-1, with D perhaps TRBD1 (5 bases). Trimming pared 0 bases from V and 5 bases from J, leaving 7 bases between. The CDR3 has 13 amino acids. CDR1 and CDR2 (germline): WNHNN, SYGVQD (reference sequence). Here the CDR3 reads CASSESKGTEAFF. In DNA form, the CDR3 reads TGCGCCAGCAGTGAGTCGAAGGGGACTGAAGCTTTCTTT.

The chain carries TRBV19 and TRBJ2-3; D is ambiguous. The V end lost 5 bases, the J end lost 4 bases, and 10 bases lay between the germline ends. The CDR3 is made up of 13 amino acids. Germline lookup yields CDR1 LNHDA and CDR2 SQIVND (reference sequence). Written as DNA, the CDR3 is TGTGCCAGTAGTCCGAATGGCCCAGATACGCAGTATTTT. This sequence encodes CASSPNGPDTQYF.

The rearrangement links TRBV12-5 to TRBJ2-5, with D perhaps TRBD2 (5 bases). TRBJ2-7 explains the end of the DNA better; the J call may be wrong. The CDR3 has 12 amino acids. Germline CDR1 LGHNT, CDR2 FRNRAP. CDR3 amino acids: CASGFPSSEQYF. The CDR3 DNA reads TGTGCTAGTGGTTTCCCTAGCTCCGAGCAGTACTTC.

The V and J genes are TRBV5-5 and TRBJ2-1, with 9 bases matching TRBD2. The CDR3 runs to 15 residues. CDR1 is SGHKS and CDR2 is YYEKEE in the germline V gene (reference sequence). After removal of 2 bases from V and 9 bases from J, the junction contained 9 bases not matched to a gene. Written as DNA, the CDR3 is TGTGCCAGCAGCTTCGGTGGGGGACTAGCTACTGAGCAGTTCTTC. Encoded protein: CASSFGGGLATEQFF. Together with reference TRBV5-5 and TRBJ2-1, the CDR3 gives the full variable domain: DAGVTQSPTHLIKTRGQQVTLRCSPISGHKSVSWYQQVLGQGPQFIFQYYEKEERGRGNFPDRFSARQFPNYSSELNVNALLLGDSALYLCASSFGGGLATEQFFGPGTRLTVL.

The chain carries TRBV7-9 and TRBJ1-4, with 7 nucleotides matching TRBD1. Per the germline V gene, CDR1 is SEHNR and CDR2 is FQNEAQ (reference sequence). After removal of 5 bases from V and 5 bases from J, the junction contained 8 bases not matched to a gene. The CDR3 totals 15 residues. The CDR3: CASSPDRVENEKLFF. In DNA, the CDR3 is TGTGCCAGCAGCCCAGACAGGGTGGAAAATGAAAAACTGTTTTTT.